This T cell receptor (beta chain) originates from a study of somatic mutations in cytotoxic T cells in rheumatoid arthritis. TCRdb's copy holds only in-frame clones and misses some; the assay was immunoSEQ multiplex PCR. The repertoire holds roughly 10,000 clones, over 75% seen once, with 20% to 25% in the top ten. CDR3 size: 14 residues. Germline CDR1 and CDR2: SEHNR and FQNEAQ (reference sequence). Trimming removed 1 base from V and 3 bases from J, with 7 bases in between. Source material: CD8+ T cells sorted from blood. The chain has TRBV7-9 and TRBJ1-5; D ambiguous. This clonotype was obtained from a man between 50 and 59 years old in good health. The CDR3: CASSLGGTNQPQHF. The CDR3 DNA follows: TGTGCCAGCAGCTTAGGCGGTACCAATCAGCCCCAGCATTTT.